The T cell receptor (beta chain) under discussion was sequenced for a study of cytomegalovirus exposure and HLA in healthy donors. Study results and limitations: More clonal expansion characterized HLA-associated TCR beta chains than equally common others in a later analysis.

It was with 60 Vbeta and 13 Jbeta primers that the PCR ran. Libraries were prepared by immunoSEQ multiplex PCR; TCRdb keeps only in-frame clonotypes and omits some of them. This table has over 150,000 clones, roughly 78% appearing once. Concerning this clone itself: Its target is unknown. One junction end disagrees with the germline gene, perhaps due to a read error.

Germline assignment: CDR1 SEHNR and CDR2 FQNEAQ (reference sequence). This CDR3 has 17 residues. The genes are TRBV7-9 and TRBJ2-4; the match to TRBD1 covers 9 bases. Material: PBMCs. The TCR originated in a boy aged 10-17 years in good health and CMV-seronegative. CDR3 nucleotide sequence: TGTTCCAGCAGCTCTCCCACAGGGGGCCAAGCCAAAAACATTCAGTACTTC. It yields the protein CSSSSPTGGQAKNIQYF.